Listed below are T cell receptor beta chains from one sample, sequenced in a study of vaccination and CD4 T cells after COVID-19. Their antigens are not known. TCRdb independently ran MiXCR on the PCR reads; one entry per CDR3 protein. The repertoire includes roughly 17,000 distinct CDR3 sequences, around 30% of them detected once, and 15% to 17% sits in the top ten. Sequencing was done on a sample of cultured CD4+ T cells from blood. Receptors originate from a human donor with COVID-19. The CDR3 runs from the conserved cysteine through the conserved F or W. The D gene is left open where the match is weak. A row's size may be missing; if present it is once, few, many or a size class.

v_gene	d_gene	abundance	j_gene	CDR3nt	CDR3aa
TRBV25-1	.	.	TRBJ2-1	TGTGCCAGCAGGCCCCCGGTCGGTGACAATGAGCAGTTCTTC	CASRPPVGDNEQFF
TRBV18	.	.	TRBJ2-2	TGTGCCAGCTCACCACCGACTCGCACCGGGGAGCTGTTTTTT	CASSPPTRTGELFF
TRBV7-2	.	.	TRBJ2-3	TGTGCCAGCAGCCACAGCTTTGGGGCCTTCGATACGCAGTATTTT	CASSHSFGAFDTQYF
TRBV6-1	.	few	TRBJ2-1	TGTGCCAGCAGTAGGCCCTCGGGGGTGAGTTCCTACAATGAGCAGTTCTTC	CASSRPSGVSSYNEQFF
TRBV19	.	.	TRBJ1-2	TGTGCCAGTAGTATAAATCCACAGCCCTATGGCTACACCTTC	CASSINPQPYGYTF
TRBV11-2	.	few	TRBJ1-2	TGTGCCAGCAGCTTGAGCGGACAGATCGTAACCTATGGCTACACCTTC	CASSLSGQIVTYGYTF
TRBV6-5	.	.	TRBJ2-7	TGTGCCAGCAGTTCTTGGGCAGGGAAGGGGGCCTACGAGCAGTACTTC	CASSSWAGKGAYEQYF
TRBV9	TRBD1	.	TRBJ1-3	TGTGCCAGCAGCGTAACGGGACAGCAAAACACCATATATTTT	CASSVTGQQNTIYF
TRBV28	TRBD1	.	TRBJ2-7	TGTGCCAGCAAACTAAGACAGGGTCACTACGAGCAGTACTTC	CASKLRQGHYEQYF
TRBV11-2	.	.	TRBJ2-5	TGTGCCAGCAGCTTGACGGGGGGCTCGCTAGGGACCCAGTACTTC	CASSLTGGSLGTQYF
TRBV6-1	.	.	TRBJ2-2	TGTGCCAGCAGGCCCCAGCCACCCAAGAACACCGGGGAGCTGTTTTTT	CASRPQPPKNTGELFF
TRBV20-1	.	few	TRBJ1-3	TGCAGTGCGGCAGGGACTGGAAACACCATATATTTT	CSAAGTGNTIYF
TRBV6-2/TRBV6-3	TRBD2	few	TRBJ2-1	TGTGCCAGCACCCAAGCGGGGGGGGTGTATGAGCAGTTCTTC	CASTQAGGVYEQFF
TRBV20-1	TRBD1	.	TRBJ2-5	TGCAGTGCTACCAAGGGACAGTACCAAGAGACCCAGTACTTC	CSATKGQYQETQYF
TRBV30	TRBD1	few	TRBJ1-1	TGTGCCTGGGGTGATGGGACAGGGGGCTATATATTGAGCACTGAAGCTTTCTTT	CAWGDGTGGYILSTEAFF
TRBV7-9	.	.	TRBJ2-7	TGTGCCAGCAGCTACGGGGACCCAGTCTCCTACGAGCAGTACTTC	CASSYGDPVSYEQYF
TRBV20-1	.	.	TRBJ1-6	TGCAGTACTAGACACGAACAGGGTTATAATTCACCCCTCCACTTT	CSTRHEQGYNSPLHF
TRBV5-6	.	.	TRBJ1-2	TGTGCCAGCAGCACTACGCTCCCGCATGGCTACACCTTC	CASSTTLPHGYTF
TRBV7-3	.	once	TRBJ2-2	TGTGCCAGCAGCTTTCGTCCAGGGGATATTACCGGGGAGCTGTTTTTT	CASSFRPGDITGELFF
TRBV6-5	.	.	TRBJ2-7	TGTGCCAGCAGTTACTCAATTATAGGGACAAGTCTCTACGAGCAGTACTTC	CASSYSIIGTSLYEQYF
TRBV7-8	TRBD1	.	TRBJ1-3	TGTGCCATCCAGGAGGACAGGGGGCGAACTGGAAACACCATATATTTT	CAIQEDRGRTGNTIYF
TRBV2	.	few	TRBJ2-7	TGTGCCAGTAGACCAGGGTGGGCCTCCTACGAGCAGTACTTC	CASRPGWASYEQYF
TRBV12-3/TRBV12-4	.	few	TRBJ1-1	TGTGCCAGCATTGAGGGGTTTGGTGCTTTCTTT	CASIEGFGAFF
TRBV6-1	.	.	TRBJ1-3	TGTGCCAGCAGTGAGTCAGCTGGAAACACCATATATTTT	CASSESAGNTIYF
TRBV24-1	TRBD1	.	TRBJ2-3	TGTGCCACCAGTGATTCCGACAGGGGTCGGGATACGCAGTATTTT	CATSDSDRGRDTQYF
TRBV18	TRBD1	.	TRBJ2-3	TGTGCCAGCTCACCAGGACAGGTGGGCACAGATACGCAGTATTTT	CASSPGQVGTDTQYF
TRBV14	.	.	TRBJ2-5	TGTGCCAGCAGCCAAGATACACGGGTACAAGAGACCCAGTACTTC	CASSQDTRVQETQYF